These 20 T cell receptor beta chains came from one sample sequenced in a study of human T cells and chemical hapten exposure (dated by TCRdb to about 2021). The time point label for this specimen denotes: pre-sensitization, week 0. The treatment or condition label of this sample denotes: therapeutic diphenylcyclopropenone sensitization with weekly scalp DPC. The library was prepared using RACE. Sequencing took place on a NextSeq 500. Clones were called with MiXCR by TCRdb after fastp trimmed the public reads at Q25, and only in-frame beta chains were retained. Rows with a matching CDR3 protein are joined into one entry that keeps the most common DNA and genes. Here the sample has approximately 60,000 distinct CDR3 sequences; about 11% occur a single time. Around 4.1% of the sample rests with the top ten. Here the sequenced sample was whole blood, taken in connection with sensitization to the hapten diphenylcyclopropenone (DPC). These receptors all come from a woman in her 40s with alopecia areata. Some clones in this sample may be carry-over from other donors' samples.

This clonotype has more than one count but fewer than ten. The genes are TRBV7-8 and TRBJ2-3; TRBD2 matches at 7 bases. Germline V lookup: CDR1 SGHVS, CDR2 FQNEAQ. CDR3 length equals 15 residues. The junction had 3 bases not matched to a gene; V was cut back by 1 base and J by 2 bases. The CDR3 DNA follows: TGTGCCAGCAGCTTAGGGGGACTAACCACAGATACGCAGTATTTT. It is translated as CASSLGGLTTDTQYF.

The V call is TRBV6-2 or TRBV6-3, the J call TRBJ2-7; TRBD1 matches at 7 bases. Germline V lookup: CDR1 MNHEY, CDR2 SVGEGT. V trimming: 6 bases; J trimming: 2 bases; junction bases outside the gene matches: 4. CDR3 length equals 13 residues. CDR3 DNA: TGTGCCAGCAGAGGGACAGCCACCTACGAGCAGTACTTC. It encodes CASRGTATYEQYF.

This clonotype was observed a few times. The chain recombines TRBV5-1 with TRBJ2-1; D uncertain. Germline-derived CDR1 and CDR2 are SGHRS and YFSETQ. Trimming left V 4 bases short and J 3 bases short, with 14 bases between. The CDR3 totals 15 residues. The CDR3 bases are TGCGCCAGCAGCCGCGCTCCCGACGGCTACAATGAGCAGTTCTTC. It specifies CASSRAPDGYNEQFF.

This clonotype was recorded many times. CDR3 bases: TGTGCCAGCAGCCGCGCCAACGGGGTGTCGTACTTC. Protein product: CASSRANGVSYF. This rearrangement joins TRBV16 to TRBJ2-7; D is possibly TRBD2 (5 bases). Trimming removed 4 bases from V and 12 bases from J, with 16 bases in between. Germline-derived CDR1 and CDR2 are KGHSY and FQNENV. CDR3 length: 12 amino acids.

This clonotype was observed many times. The rearrangement links TRBV11-2 to TRBJ2-7, with a possible D match to TRBD2 (6 bases). The CDR3 is 15 residues long. The V end lost 4 bases, the J end lost 7 bases, and 20 bases lay between the germline ends. Germline V gives CDR1 SGHAT, CDR2 FQNNGV. The DNA of the CDR3 is TGTGCCAGCAGCTCTTGGCGGGATGGGGTTATTGAGCAGTACTTC. This translates into CASSSWRDGVIEQYF.

This chain connects TRBV2 to TRBJ2-7; D remains unclear. Trimming removed 7 bases from V and 2 bases from J, with 12 bases in between. This CDR3 region has 13 residues. Germline values: CDR1 SNHLY, CDR2 FYNNEI. CDR3 in amino acids: CASTVEQPYEQYF. As DNA, the CDR3 is TGTGCCAGCACAGTGGAACAGCCCTACGAGCAGTACTTC.

This clonotype was detected a few times. V is TRBV2 and J is TRBJ2-5, with D perhaps TRBD1 (5 bases). Looked up from germline, CDR1 is SNHLY and CDR2 is FYNNEI. The CDR3 consists of 15 residues. Trimming stripped 2 bases from V and 2 bases from J, with 12 bases between. CDR3: CASSEFRQTQETQYF. The CDR3 nucleotides read TGTGCCAGCAGTGAATTTAGACAGACGCAAGAGACCCAGTACTTC.

V and J are TRBV7-9 and TRBJ1-2, with D unclear. This CDR3 region has 12 residues. CDR1 SEHNR and CDR2 FQNEAQ come from the germline V gene (reference sequence). V lost 8 bases and J lost 4, with 11 bases in between. CDR3 loop: CASAKGTYGYTF. DNA for the CDR3: TGTGCCAGCGCCAAGGGCACCTATGGCTACACCTTC.

The chain links TRBV4-2 to TRBJ2-1; tentatively, D is TRBD2 (6 bases). Per the germline V gene, CDR1 is LGHNA and CDR2 is YNFKEQ. CDR3 size: 15 residues. V gave up 0 bases and J gave up 9 bases, with 15 bases separating them. The CDR3 loop reads CASSQDLGGLGEQFF. DNA for the CDR3: TGTGCCAGCAGCCAAGATCTTGGAGGGCTCGGTGAGCAGTTCTTC.

This clonotype was recorded a few times. V and J are TRBV20-1 and TRBJ2-3, with 8 positions matching TRBD2. Germline loops: CDR1 DFQATT, CDR2 SNEGSKA (reference sequence). Losses at the gene ends were 0 bases for V and 3 bases for J; bases not matched to a gene: 8. The CDR3 sequence is 16 residues long. In nucleotides, the CDR3 is TGCAGTGCTAGAGATCTGGTACTAGCGGCAACAGATACGCAGTATTTT. Translating gives CSARDLVLAATDTQYF.

This clonotype has at least ten counts. This chain links TRBV9 with TRBJ2-7, with D possibly TRBD2 on 6 matching bases. Between the trimmed V and J ends, which lost 0 bases and 4 bases, there was a span of 11 bases. CDR3 length: 14 residues. The germline V gene has CDR1 SGDLS and CDR2 YYNGEE. The CDR3 DNA follows: TGTGCCAGCAGCGTAGGGGGCGGAGGGTACGAGCAGTACTTC. Its protein product is CASSVGGGGYEQYF.

In this sample, this clonotype turned up many times. V is TRBV19 and J is TRBJ1-5; 8 bases align to TRBD1. With V trimmed by 6 bases and J by 2 bases, 6 bases remained unmatched. Germline lookup yields CDR1 LNHDA and CDR2 SQIVND (reference sequence). This CDR3 is 15 amino acids long. The DNA for the CDR3 is TGTGCCAGTAGAATGACAGGGGAGGGCAATCAGCCCCAGCATTTT. As protein: CASRMTGEGNQPQHF.

This clonotype was observed a few times. The gene calls are TRBV30 and TRBJ2-3, with D unclear. This CDR3 is 12 amino acids long. Germline CDR1 reads GTSNPN; CDR2 reads SVGIG (reference sequence). V was pared by 5 bases and J by 4 bases, with 10 bases between. CDR3 in DNA: TGTGCCTGGGACCTAAATGCAGATACGCAGTATTTT. Protein product: CAWDLNADTQYF.

The gene calls are TRBV28 and TRBJ1-2; 9 bases are a match to TRBD1. Germline values: CDR1 MDHEN, CDR2 SYDVKM. This CDR3 contains 11 residues. J was trimmed by 8 bases and V by 10 bases; bases with no gene match: 5. CDR3 amino acids: CAIRDRAGYTF. The CDR3 coding sequence is TGTGCCATTCGGGACAGGGCGGGCTACACCTTC.

The sample holds many counts of this clonotype. The chain employs TRBV5-1 and TRBJ1-1, with D possibly matching TRBD1 (6 bases). The CDR3 extends over 15 amino acids. CDR1 SGHRS and CDR2 YFSETQ come from the germline V gene. With 4 bases removed from V and 2 bases from J, the gap between germline ends came to 15 bases. The CDR3 DNA is TGCGCCAGCAGCCCTGGAGGGGGGGCTAACACTGAAGCTTTCTTT. Protein product: CASSPGGGANTEAFF.

The table lists this clonotype with many counts. The chain couples TRBV7-2 to TRBJ1-1; D remains unclear. The CDR3 runs 13 residues. V lost 4 bases to trimming and J lost 0 bases, with 6 bases between them. The germline gives CDR1 SGHTA, CDR2 FQGNSA. CDR3 bases: TGTGCCAGCAGCTACAGCCTGAACACTGAAGCTTTCTTT. Its protein is CASSYSLNTEAFF.

In regard to this clonotype: With a much larger clone just one base away, this may be a read error. J is TRBJ1-1 and V is TRBV7-9, with D uncertain. The CDR3 consists of 15 residues. Germline values: CDR1 SEHNR, CDR2 FQNEAQ (reference sequence). Trimming left V 1 base short and J 7 bases short, with 16 bases between. The CDR3 coding sequence is TGTGCCAGCAGCTTAGTTCTGTCATCGAGCAATGAAGCTTTCTTT. Residues: CASSLVLSSSNEAFF.

In this sample, this clonotype turned up a few times. The rearrangement joins TRBV12-3 or TRBV12-4 to TRBJ1-2, with D hard to call. With 6 bases removed from V and 8 bases from J, the gap between germline ends came to 25 bases. The length of the CDR3 is 16 residues. The CDR3 DNA sequence: TGTGCCAGCAGCCCCGTGAAGGGAGCCTTACATGAGGGCTACACCTTC. As protein: CASSPVKGALHEGYTF.

This clonotype was counted many times. This chain connects TRBV3-1 to TRBJ2-7, with TRBD2 identical over 10 bases. CDR3 size: 17 residues. Losses at the gene ends were 3 bases for V and 1 base for J; bases not matched to a gene: 9. The germline gives CDR1 LGHDT, CDR2 YNNKEL (reference sequence). The CDR3: CASSQLAGGLVSYEQYF. CDR3 coding DNA: TGTGCCAGCAGCCAGTTAGCGGGAGGACTCGTATCCTACGAGCAGTACTTC.

A few counts support this clonotype. The chain couples TRBV25-1 to TRBJ2-7, with a possible D match to TRBD1 (6 bases). Germline loops: CDR1 MGHDK, CDR2 SYGVNS. This CDR3 is 12 amino acids long. V was shortened by 1 base and J by 5 bases, with 6 bases between the two germline ends. The DNA for the CDR3 is TGTGCCAGCAGTGAATGGACAGACGAGCAGTACTTC. Translated: CASSEWTDEQYF.